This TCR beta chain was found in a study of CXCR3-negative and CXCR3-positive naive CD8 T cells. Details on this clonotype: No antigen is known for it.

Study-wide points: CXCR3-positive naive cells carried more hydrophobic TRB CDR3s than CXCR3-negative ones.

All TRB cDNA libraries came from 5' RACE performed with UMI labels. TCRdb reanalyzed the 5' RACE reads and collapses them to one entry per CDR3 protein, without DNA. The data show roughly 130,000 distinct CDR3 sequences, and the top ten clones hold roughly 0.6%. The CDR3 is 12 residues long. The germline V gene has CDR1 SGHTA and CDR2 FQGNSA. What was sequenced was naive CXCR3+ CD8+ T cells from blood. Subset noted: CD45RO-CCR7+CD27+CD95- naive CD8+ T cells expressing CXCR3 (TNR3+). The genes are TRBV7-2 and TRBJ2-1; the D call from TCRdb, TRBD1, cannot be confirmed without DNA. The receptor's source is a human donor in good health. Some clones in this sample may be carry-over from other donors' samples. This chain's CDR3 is CASSQGVDEQFF.